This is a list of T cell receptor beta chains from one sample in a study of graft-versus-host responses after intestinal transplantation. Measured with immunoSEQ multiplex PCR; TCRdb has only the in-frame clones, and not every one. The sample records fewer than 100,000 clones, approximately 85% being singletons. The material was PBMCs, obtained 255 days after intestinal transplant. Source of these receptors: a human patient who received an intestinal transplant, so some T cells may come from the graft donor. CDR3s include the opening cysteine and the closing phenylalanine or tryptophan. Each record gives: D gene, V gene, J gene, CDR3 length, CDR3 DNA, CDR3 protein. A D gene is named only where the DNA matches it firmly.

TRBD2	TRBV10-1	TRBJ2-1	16	TGCGCCAGCAGTGAGGGTAGTAGCGGGGATTTCAATGAGCAGTTCTTC	CASSEGSSGDFNEQFF
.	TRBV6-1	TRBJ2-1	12	TGTGCCAGCAGTCCGACCCACAATGAGCAGTTCTTC	CASSPTHNEQFF
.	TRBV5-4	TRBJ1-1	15	TGTGCCAGCAGCTTGGCCAAGGGCCCGAACACTGAAGCTTTCTTT	CASSLAKGPNTEAFF
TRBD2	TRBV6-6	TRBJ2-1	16	TGTGCCAGCAGTTCCCGGACTAGCGGGGTGGGCAATGAGCAGTTCTTC	CASSSRTSGVGNEQFF
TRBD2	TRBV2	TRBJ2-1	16	TGTGCCAGCAGCTGGCAGGCGGGAGTGCTTTCGCATGAGCAGTTCTTC	CASSWQAGVLSHEQFF
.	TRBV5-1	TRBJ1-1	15	TGCGCCAGCAGATCAGGGGTAAATGGGAACACTGAAGCTTTCTTT	CASRSGVNGNTEAFF
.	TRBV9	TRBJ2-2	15	TGTGCCAGCAGCGTAGAGGGGGGGCACACCGGGGAGCTGTTTTTT	CASSVEGGHTGELFF
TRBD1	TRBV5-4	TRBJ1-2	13	TGTGCCAGCAGCCTAGGACAGGGTAATGGCTACACCTTC	CASSLGQGNGYTF
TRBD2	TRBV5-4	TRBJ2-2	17	TGTGCCAGCAGCCGGACTAGCGGGGGCGTAGGGACCGGGGAGCTGTTTTTT	CASSRTSGGVGTGELFF
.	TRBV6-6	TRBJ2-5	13	TGTGCCAGCAGTTCCCGTTCCCAAGAGACCCAGTACTTC	CASSSRSQETQYF
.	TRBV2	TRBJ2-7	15	TGTGCCAGCAGTGAACGCTCGGACGGCTCCTACGAGCAGTACTTC	CASSERSDGSYEQYF
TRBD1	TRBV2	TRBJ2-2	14	TGTGCCAGCAGTGAGGGACAGGGGACCGGGGAGCTGTTTTTT	CASSEGQGTGELFF
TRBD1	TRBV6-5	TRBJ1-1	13	TGTGCCAGCAGTTCCCAGGGGGCTTCAGAAGCTTTCTTT	CASSSQGASEAFF